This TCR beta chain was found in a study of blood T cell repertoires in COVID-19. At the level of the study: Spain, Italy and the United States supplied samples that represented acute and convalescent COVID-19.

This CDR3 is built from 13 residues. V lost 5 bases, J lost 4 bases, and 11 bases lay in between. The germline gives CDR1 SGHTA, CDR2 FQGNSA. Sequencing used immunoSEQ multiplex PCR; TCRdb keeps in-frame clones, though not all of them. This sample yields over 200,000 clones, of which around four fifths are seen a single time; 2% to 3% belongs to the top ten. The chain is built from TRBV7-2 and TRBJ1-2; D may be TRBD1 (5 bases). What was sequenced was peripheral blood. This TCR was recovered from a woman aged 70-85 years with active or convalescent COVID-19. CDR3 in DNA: TGTGCCAGCAGCCCTTCAGGGTCCTATGGCTACACCTTC. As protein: CASSPSGSYGYTF.